What follows are 21 T cell receptor beta chains derived from one specimen sequenced in a study of blood T cell repertoires in COVID-19. Method: immunoSEQ multiplex PCR; TCRdb's copy keeps in-frame clones and lacks some. This sample has 70,000 to 90,000 clones; around 78% occur once, and the top ten carry roughly 15%. The sequenced sample consisted of peripheral blood. Receptors originate from a human donor in a cohort sampled during active COVID-19.

This chain uses TRBV5-4 with TRBJ2-5, with D tentatively TRBD1 (6 bases). Germline V lookup: CDR1 SGHNT, CDR2 YYREEE (reference sequence). The CDR3 runs 14 residues. Trimming cost V 2 bases and J 5 bases, with 13 bases left between them. The CDR3: CASSLGGGGETQYF. CDR3 DNA: TGTGCCAGCAGCTTAGGTGGTGGGGGCGAGACCCAGTACTTC.

This chain joins TRBV28 and TRBJ2-6, with D tentatively TRBD2 (5 bases). The V gene's germline CDR1 is MDHEN and CDR2 SYDVKM. There are 14 residues in the CDR3. Trimming cost V 5 bases and J 2 bases, with 7 bases left between them. The CDR3 DNA sequence: TGTGCCAGCAGTGAGGGAACTGGGGCCAACGTCCTGACTTTC. Protein sequence: CASSEGTGANVLTF.

This clone was picked up many times. The J gene is TRBJ1-1, the V gene TRBV3-1 (or the pseudogene TRBV3-2); 7 bases match TRBD1. CDR3 size: 16 residues. Germline values: CDR1 LGHDT, CDR2 YNNKEL (reference sequence). Trimming at V came to 10 bases and at J to 4 bases, leaving 18 bases not matched to a gene. Here the CDR3 reads CAKGRYRGDGGTEAFF. Written as DNA, the CDR3 is TGTGCCAAAGGTCGATACAGGGGCGACGGCGGCACTGAAGCTTTCTTT.

This clone was found a few times. The chain joins TRBV9 to TRBJ2-7, with TRBD2 matching over 9 bases. CDR1 is SGDLS, CDR2 YYNGEE, per germline. This CDR3 has 15 amino acids. Losses at the gene ends were 0 bases for V and 5 bases for J; bases not matched to a gene: 6. The CDR3 coding sequence is TGTGCCAGCAGCGTAGGCGGGGGGGCCGCCAACGAGCAGTACTTC. As protein: CASSVGGGAANEQYF. The variable domain in full, completed from reference TRBV9 and TRBJ2-7, reads DSGVTQTPKHLITATGQRVTLRCSPRSGDLSVYWYQQSLDQGLQFLIQYYNGEERAKGNILERFSAQQFPDLHSELNLSSLELGDSALYFCASSVGGGAANEQYFGPGTRLTVT.

This clone came up once. The J gene is TRBJ1-2, the V gene TRBV27; maybe TRBD1 (5 bases). Trimming cost V 5 bases and J 6 bases, with 16 bases left between them. This CDR3 spans 14 amino acids. The V gene's germline CDR1 is MNHEY and CDR2 SMNVEV (reference sequence). As DNA, the CDR3 is TGTGCCAGCAGTCAAAGCAGGGTTTTCCATGGCTACACCTTC. It translates to CASSQSRVFHGYTF.

This clone was recorded many times. A read error may produce the germline difference seen at one junction end. V gene TRBV5-5 combines with J gene TRBJ1-6; 7 bases are a match to TRBD1. The CDR3 spans 11 residues. The V gene's germline CDR1 is SGHKS and CDR2 YYEKEE (reference sequence). The CDR3 loop reads CASSGARGRNF. The CDR3 region has the DNA TGTGCCAGCAGTGGGGCGAGGGGGCGCAACTTT.

A note on this clone: Additional DNA sequences in this sample encode the identical CDR3. The chain carries TRBV5-5 and TRBJ2-1, with 8 bases that match TRBD1. V was clipped by 0 bases and J by 4 bases; unmatched bases: 3. CDR1 is SGHKS, CDR2 YYEKEE, per germline (reference sequence). The CDR3 sequence is 15 residues long. The CDR3, as DNA: TGTGCCAGCAGCTTGGGGACAGGGACTTACAATGAGCAGTTCTTC. The encoded protein is CASSLGTGTYNEQFF.

The chain recombines TRBV19 with TRBJ2-3; 13 nucleotides match TRBD2. The J segment lost 3 bases and the V segment lost 4 bases, leaving 10 bases of the junction unmatched. Germline values: CDR1 LNHDA, CDR2 SQIVND (reference sequence). This CDR3 is 18 amino acids long. The CDR3 here is CASSRTPGLAGRTDTQYF. DNA of the CDR3: TGTGCCAGTAGTAGAACTCCGGGACTAGCGGGGCGGACAGATACGCAGTATTTT. Combining the CDR3 with reference TRBV19 and TRBJ2-3 gives the whole variable domain DGGITQSPKYLFRKEGQNVTLSCEQNLNHDAMYWYRQDPGQGLRLIYYSQIVNDFQKGDIAEGYSVSREKKESFPLTVTSAQKNPTAFYLCASSRTPGLAGRTDTQYFGPGTRLTVL.

The chain recombines TRBV5-1 with TRBJ1-3; a possible D gene is TRBD1 (6 bases). Trimming stripped 7 bases from V and 2 bases from J, with 16 bases between. Germline V gene sequence: CDR1 SGHRS, CDR2 YFSETQ. The CDR3 contains 15 residues. The CDR3 nucleotides read TGCGCCAGCTCCGAACAGGGTATGACTGGAAACACCATATATTTT. Residues: CASSEQGMTGNTIYF.

The CDR3 coding sequence is TGTGCCAGTAGTATCAGGGGGCTTGGCTACACCTTC. It encodes CASSIRGLGYTF. The chain uses TRBV19 and TRBJ1-2; 8 nucleotides line up with TRBD1. V was pared by 3 bases and J by 7 bases, with 1 base of the junction left unmatched. This CDR3 is 12 amino acids long. Germline V gene sequence: CDR1 LNHDA, CDR2 SQIVND (reference sequence). The full variable domain, completed using reference TRBV19 and TRBJ1-2, is DGGITQSPKYLFRKEGQNVTLSCEQNLNHDAMYWYRQDPGQGLRLIYYSQIVNDFQKGDIAEGYSVSREKKESFPLTVTSAQKNPTAFYLCASSIRGLGYTFGSGTRLTVV.

There are a few counts of this clone. This chain connects TRBV12-3 or TRBV12-4 to TRBJ2-1; D unresolved. V was pared by 3 bases and J by 6 bases, with 9 bases between. This CDR3 is 13 amino acids long. This CDR3 reads CASSFGLGNEQFF. The CDR3 DNA reads TGTGCCAGCAGTTTTGGCCTAGGCAATGAGCAGTTCTTC.

V and J are TRBV5-4 and TRBJ2-3; 10 positions agree with TRBD1. Germline V CDR1 and CDR2: SGHNT, YYREEE (reference sequence). The CDR3 is 14 residues long. The J segment lost 4 bases and the V segment lost 4 bases, leaving 3 bases of the junction unmatched. The CDR3 here is CASSLGQGADTQYF. CDR3 nucleotide sequence: TGTGCCAGCAGCCTAGGACAGGGGGCAGATACGCAGTATTTT.

CDR3 protein: CASSPWGVAYNEQFF. The CDR3 DNA follows: TGTGCCAGCAGCCCCTGGGGGGTGGCTTACAATGAGCAGTTCTTC. This chain joins TRBV6-5 and TRBJ2-1; weak D call: TRBD2 (6 bases). V lost 6 bases to trimming and J lost 4 bases, with 16 bases between them. Per the germline V gene, CDR1 is MNHEY and CDR2 is SVGAGI. The CDR3 has 15 residues.

V and J are TRBV11-3 and TRBJ2-1; D is possibly TRBD2 (5 bases). Germline loops: CDR1 SGHNT, CDR2 YENEEA. Trimming removed 5 bases at V and 6 bases at J, with 17 bases between. The CDR3 totals 15 residues. The CDR3, as DNA: TGTGCCAGCAGCAGAGGCGGGCTAGCTCCCAATGAGCAGTTCTTC. Residues: CASSRGGLAPNEQFF. Supplemented by reference TRBV11-3 and TRBJ2-1, the full variable domain reads EAGVVQSPRYKIIEKKQPVAFWCNPISGHNTLYWYLQNLGQGPELLIRYENEEAVDDSQLPKDRFSAERLKGVDSTLKIQPAELGDSAVYLCASSRGGLAPNEQFFGPGTRLTVL.

The rearrangement links TRBV25-1 to TRBJ1-1; TRBD1 aligns across 9 bases. Germline-derived CDR1 and CDR2 are MGHDK and SYGVNS. The length of the CDR3 is 14 residues. The junction had 6 bases not matched to a gene; V was cut back by 6 bases and J by 4 bases. Here the CDR3 DNA reads TGTGCCAGCAGGGACAGGGGAGAGAGCACTGAAGCTTTCTTT. It codes for CASRDRGESTEAFF.

The chain's CDR3 is CASSSRQDQETQYF. CDR3 nucleotides: TGTGCCAGCAGTTCGCGACAGGACCAAGAGACCCAGTACTTC. This chain connects TRBV6-5 to TRBJ2-5, with a possible D match to TRBD1 (6 bases). The V gene's germline CDR1 is MNHEY and CDR2 SVGAGI. The CDR3 is made up of 14 amino acids. V dropped 4 bases and J dropped 0 bases, with 9 bases sitting between them.

The V and J genes are TRBV19 and TRBJ1-1, with D unclear. Looked up from germline, CDR1 is LNHDA and CDR2 is SQIVND (reference sequence). Trimming took off 9 bases at V and 3 bases at J, with 8 bases between the two ends. CDR3 length: 11 amino acids. Here the CDR3 DNA reads TGTGCCAGCCTAGTATACACTGAAGCTTTCTTT. It yields the protein CASLVYTEAFF.

This chain links TRBV7-2 with TRBJ1-2; 12 bases agree with TRBD1. Germline lookup yields CDR1 SGHTA and CDR2 FQGNSA. This CDR3 is built from 19 residues. With V trimmed by 6 bases and J by 1 base, 15 bases remained unmatched. CDR3 loop: CASSTYPRDRGRFNYGYTF. The CDR3 bases are TGTGCCAGCAGTACCTACCCCCGGGACAGGGGGCGGTTTAACTATGGCTACACCTTC.

V usage is TRBV27 and J usage is TRBJ2-1, with a weak D call TRBD1 (5 bases). CDR1 is MNHEY, CDR2 SMNVEV, per germline (reference sequence). V dropped 5 bases and J dropped 9 bases, with 11 bases sitting between them. The CDR3 runs to 12 residues. The DNA of the CDR3 is TGTGCCAGCAGTCCCCCAAGGGGTGAGCAGTTCTTC. As protein: CASSPPRGEQFF.

The chain carries TRBV19 and TRBJ2-1; 9 nucleotides align to TRBD1. V shed 7 bases and J 6 bases; nucleotides not matched to a gene: 1. From germline, CDR1 is LNHDA and CDR2 SQIVND (reference sequence). The CDR3 loop spans 12 amino acids. The DNA of the CDR3 is TGTGCCAGTACGACAGGGGGCAATGAGCAGTTCTTC. Residues: CASTTGGNEQFF.

The CDR3: CASSVSIGTGGRGYTF. CDR3 DNA: TGTGCCAGCAGCGTAAGCATCGGGACAGGGGGCCGTGGCTACACCTTC. The chain links TRBV9 to TRBJ1-2, with 12 nucleotides matching TRBD1. Germline trimming cut 1 base from V and 7 bases from J; bases unmatched to any gene: 8. CDR3 length: 16 amino acids. Germline V gives CDR1 SGDLS, CDR2 YYNGEE. The whole variable domain, filled in from reference TRBV9 and TRBJ1-2, reads DSGVTQTPKHLITATGQRVTLRCSPRSGDLSVYWYQQSLDQGLQFLIQYYNGEERAKGNILERFSAQQFPDLHSELNLSSLELGDSALYFCASSVSIGTGGRGYTFGSGTRLTVV.